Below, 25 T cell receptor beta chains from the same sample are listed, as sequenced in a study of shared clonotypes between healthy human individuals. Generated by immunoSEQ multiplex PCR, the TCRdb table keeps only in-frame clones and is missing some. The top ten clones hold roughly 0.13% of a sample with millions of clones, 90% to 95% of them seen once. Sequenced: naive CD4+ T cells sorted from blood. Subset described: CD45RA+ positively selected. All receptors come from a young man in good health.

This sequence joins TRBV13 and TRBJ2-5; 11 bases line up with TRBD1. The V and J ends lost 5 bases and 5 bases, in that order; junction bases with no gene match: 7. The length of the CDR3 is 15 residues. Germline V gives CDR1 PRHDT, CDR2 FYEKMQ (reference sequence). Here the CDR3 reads CASSRWTGGGETQYF. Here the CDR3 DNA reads TGTGCCAGCAGCCGCTGGACAGGGGGCGGGGAGACCCAGTACTTC.

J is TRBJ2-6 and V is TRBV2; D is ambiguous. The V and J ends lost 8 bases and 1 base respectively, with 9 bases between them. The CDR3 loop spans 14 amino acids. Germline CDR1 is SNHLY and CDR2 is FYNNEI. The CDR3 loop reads CASAMGSGANVLTF. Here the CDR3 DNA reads TGTGCCAGCGCGATGGGGTCTGGGGCCAACGTCCTGACTTTC.

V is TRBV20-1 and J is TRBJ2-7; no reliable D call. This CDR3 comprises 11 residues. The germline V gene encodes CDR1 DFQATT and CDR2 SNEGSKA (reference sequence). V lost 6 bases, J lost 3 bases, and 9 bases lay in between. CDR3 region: CSAAEDYEQYF. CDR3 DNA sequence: TGCAGTGCGGCAGAGGACTACGAGCAGTACTTC.

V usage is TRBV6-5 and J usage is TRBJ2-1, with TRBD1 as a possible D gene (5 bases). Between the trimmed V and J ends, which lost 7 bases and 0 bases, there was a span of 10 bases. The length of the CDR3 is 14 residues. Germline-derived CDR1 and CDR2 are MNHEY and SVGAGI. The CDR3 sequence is CASKDTGSYNEQFF. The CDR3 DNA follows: TGTGCCAGCAAGGACACCGGCTCCTACAATGAGCAGTTCTTC.

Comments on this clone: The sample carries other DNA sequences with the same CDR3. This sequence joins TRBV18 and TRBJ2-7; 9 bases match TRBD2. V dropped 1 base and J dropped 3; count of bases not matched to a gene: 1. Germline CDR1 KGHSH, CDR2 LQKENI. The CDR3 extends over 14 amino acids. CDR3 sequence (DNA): TGTGCCAGCTCACCACTAGCGGGGGACTACGAGCAGTACTTC. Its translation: CASSPLAGDYEQYF.

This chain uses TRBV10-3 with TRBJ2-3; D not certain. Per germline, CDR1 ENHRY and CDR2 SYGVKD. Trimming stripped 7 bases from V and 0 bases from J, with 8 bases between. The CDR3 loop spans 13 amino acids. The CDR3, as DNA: TGTGCCATCATGGGATACAGCACAGATACGCAGTATTTT. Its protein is CAIMGYSTDTQYF.

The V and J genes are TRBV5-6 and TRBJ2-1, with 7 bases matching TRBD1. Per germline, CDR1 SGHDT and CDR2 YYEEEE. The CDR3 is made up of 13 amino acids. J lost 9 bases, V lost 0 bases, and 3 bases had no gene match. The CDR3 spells CASSLAGGIEQFF. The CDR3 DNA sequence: TGTGCCAGCAGCTTGGCAGGGGGAATTGAGCAGTTCTTC.

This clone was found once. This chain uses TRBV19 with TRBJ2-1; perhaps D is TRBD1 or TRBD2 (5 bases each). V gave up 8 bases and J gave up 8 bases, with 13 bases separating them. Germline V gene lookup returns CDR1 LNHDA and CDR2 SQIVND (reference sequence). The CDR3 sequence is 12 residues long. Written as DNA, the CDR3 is TGTGCCAGTTCCGGGACCGGCCATGAGCAGTTCTTC. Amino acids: CASSGTGHEQFF.

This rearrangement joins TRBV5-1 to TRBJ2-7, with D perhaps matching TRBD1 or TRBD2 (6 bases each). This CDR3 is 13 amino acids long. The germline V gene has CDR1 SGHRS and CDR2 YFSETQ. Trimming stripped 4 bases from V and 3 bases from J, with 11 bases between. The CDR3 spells CASSRQEGYEQYF. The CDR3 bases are TGCGCCAGCAGCCGACAGGAGGGCTACGAGCAGTACTTC.

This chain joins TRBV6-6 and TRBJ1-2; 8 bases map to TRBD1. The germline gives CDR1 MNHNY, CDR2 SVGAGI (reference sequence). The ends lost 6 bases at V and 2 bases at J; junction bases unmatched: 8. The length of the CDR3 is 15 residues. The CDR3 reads CASSDGQGGNYGYTF. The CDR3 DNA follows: TGTGCCAGCAGCGATGGACAGGGAGGGAACTATGGCTACACCTTC.

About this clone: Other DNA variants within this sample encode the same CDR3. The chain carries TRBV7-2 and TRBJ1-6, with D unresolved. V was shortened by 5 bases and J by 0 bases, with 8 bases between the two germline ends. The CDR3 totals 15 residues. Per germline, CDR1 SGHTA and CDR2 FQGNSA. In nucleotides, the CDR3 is TGTGCCAGCAGCCGTCAGAGCTCCTATAATTCACCCCTCCACTTT. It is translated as CASSRQSSYNSPLHF.

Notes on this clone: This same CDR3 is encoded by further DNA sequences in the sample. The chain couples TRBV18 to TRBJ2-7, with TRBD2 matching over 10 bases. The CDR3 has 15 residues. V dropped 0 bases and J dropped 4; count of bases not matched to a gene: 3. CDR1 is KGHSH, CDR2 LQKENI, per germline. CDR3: CASSPPAGGPYEQYF. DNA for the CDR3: TGTGCCAGCTCACCACCAGCGGGAGGGCCTTACGAGCAGTACTTC.

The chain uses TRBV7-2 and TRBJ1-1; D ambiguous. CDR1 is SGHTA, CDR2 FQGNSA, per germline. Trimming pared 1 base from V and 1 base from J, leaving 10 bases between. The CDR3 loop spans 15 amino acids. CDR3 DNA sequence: TGTGCCAGCAGCTTAGTCACAAAGCCGAACACTGAAGCTTTCTTT. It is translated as CASSLVTKPNTEAFF.

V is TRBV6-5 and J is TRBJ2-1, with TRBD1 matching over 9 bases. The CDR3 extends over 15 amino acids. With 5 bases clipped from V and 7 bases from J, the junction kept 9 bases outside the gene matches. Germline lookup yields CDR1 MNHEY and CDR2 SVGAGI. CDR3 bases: TGTGCCAGCAGTAGAGCCGGGACAGGGCCAAATGAGCAGTTCTTC. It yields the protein CASSRAGTGPNEQFF.

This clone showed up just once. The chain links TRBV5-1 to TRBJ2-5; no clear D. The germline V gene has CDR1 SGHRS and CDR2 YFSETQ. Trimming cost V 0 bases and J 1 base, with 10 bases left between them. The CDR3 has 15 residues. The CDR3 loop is CASSLAQPSQETQYF. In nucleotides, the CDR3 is TGCGCCAGCAGCTTGGCTCAGCCTTCCCAAGAGACCCAGTACTTC.

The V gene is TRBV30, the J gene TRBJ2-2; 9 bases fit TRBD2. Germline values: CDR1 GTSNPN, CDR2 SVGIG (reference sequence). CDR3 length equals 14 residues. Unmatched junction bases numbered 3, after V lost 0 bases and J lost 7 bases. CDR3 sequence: CAWSVLAGLGELFF. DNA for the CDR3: TGTGCCTGGAGTGTGCTAGCGGGGCTCGGGGAGCTGTTTTTT. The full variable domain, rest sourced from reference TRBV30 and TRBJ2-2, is SQTIHQWPATLVQPVGSPLSLECTVEGTSNPNLYWYRQAAGRGLQLLFYSVGIGQISSEVPQNLSASRPQDRQFILSSKKLLLSDSGFYLCAWSVLAGLGELFFGEGSRLTVL.

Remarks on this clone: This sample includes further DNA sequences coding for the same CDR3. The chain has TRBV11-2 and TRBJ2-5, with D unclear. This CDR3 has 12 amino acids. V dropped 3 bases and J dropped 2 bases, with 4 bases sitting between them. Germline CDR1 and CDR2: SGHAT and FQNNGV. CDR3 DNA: TGTGCCAGCAGCTTGGGGCAAGAGACCCAGTACTTC. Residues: CASSLGQETQYF.

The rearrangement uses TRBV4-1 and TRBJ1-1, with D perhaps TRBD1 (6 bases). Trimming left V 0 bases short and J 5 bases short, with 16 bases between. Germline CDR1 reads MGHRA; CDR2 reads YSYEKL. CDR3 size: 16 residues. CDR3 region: CASSQEGRGARTEAFF. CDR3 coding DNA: TGCGCCAGCAGCCAAGAGGGCCGGGGGGCGAGAACTGAAGCTTTCTTT.

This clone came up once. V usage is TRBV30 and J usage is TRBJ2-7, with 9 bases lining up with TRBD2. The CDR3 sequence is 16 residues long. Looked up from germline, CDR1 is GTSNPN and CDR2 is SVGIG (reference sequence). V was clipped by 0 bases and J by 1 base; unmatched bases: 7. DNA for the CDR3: TGTGCCTGGAGTGTACTAGCGGGTACTCCTTCCTACGAGCAGTACTTC. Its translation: CAWSVLAGTPSYEQYF.

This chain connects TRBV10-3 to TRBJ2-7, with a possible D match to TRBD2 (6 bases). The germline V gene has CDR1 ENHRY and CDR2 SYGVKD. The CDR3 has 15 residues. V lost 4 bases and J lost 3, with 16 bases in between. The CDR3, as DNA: TGTGCCATCAGTGTACTACGGGACTCAGACTACGAGCAGTACTTC. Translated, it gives CAISVLRDSDYEQYF.

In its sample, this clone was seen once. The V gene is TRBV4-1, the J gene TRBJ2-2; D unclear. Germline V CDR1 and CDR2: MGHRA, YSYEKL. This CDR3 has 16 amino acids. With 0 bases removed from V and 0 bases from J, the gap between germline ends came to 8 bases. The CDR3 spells CASSQEGRTNTGELFF. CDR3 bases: TGCGCCAGCAGCCAAGAAGGGCGGACGAACACCGGGGAGCTGTTTTTT.

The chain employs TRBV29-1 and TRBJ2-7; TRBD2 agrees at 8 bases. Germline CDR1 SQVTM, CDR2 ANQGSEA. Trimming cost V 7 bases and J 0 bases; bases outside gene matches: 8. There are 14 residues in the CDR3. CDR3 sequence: CSAGRRGGSYEQYF. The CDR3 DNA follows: TGCAGCGCCGGGCGTCGGGGGGGCTCCTACGAGCAGTACTTC.

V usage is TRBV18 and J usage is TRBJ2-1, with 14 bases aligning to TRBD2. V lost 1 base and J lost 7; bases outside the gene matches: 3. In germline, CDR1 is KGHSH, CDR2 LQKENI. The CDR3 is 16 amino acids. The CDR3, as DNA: TGTGCCAGCTCACCACAGGGACTAGCGGGGGTAAATGAGCAGTTCTTC. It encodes CASSPQGLAGVNEQFF.

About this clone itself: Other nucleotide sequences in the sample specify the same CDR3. CDR3 protein: CASSLDVQETQYF. The CDR3, as DNA: TGCGCCAGCAGCTTGGACGTACAAGAGACCCAGTACTTC. The chain has TRBV5-1 and TRBJ2-5, with D hard to call. The CDR3 totals 13 residues. CDR1 and CDR2 (germline): SGHRS, YFSETQ. Trimming took off 0 bases at V and 2 bases at J, with 5 bases between the two ends.

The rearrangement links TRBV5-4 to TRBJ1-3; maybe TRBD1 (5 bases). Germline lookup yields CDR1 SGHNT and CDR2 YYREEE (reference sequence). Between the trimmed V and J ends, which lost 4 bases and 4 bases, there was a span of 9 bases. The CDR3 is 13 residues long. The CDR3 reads CASSVDMGNTIYF. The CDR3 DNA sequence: TGTGCCAGCAGCGTGGACATGGGAAACACCATATATTTT.